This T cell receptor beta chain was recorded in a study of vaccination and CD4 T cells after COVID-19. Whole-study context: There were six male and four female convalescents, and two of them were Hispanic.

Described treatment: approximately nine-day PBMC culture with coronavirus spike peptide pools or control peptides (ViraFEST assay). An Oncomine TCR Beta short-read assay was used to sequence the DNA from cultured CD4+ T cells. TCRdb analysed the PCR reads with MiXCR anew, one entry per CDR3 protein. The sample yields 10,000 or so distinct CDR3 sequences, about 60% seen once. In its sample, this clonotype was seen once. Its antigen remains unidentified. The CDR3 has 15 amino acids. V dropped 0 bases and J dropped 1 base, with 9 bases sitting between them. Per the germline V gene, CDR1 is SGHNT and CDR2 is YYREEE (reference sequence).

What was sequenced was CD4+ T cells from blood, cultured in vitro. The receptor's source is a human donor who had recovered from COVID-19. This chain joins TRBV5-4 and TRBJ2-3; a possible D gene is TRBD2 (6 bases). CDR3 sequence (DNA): TGTGCCAGCAGCTTGGGAGGGGAGGGCACAGATACGCAGTATTTT. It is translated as CASSLGGEGTDTQYF.